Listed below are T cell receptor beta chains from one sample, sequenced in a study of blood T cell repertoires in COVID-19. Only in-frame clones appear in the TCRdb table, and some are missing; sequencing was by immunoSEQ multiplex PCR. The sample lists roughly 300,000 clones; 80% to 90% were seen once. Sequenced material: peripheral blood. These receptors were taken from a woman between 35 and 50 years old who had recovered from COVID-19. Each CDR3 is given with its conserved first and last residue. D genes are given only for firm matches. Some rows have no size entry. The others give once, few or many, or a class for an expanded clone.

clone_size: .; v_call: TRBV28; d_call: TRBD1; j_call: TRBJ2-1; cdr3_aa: CASSLYGTGINEQFF; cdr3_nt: TGTGCCAGCAGTTTATACGGGACAGGCATCAATGAGCAGTTCTTC
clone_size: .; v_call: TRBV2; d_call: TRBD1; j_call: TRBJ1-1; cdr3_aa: CASSGTGAWWGAFF; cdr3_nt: TGTGCCAGCAGTGGGACAGGGGCCTGGTGGGGAGCTTTCTTT
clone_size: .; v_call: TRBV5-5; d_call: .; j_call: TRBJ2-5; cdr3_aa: CASSRRQETQYF; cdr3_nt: TGTGCCAGCAGCCGGCGGCAAGAGACCCAGTACTTC
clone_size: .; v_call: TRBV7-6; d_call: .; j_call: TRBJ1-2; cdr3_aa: CASSSRVGFDYGYTF; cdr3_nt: TGTGCCAGCAGCTCCAGGGTCGGTTTTGACTATGGCTACACCTTC
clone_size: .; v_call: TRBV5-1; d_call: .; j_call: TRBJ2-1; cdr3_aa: CASSLDGSLRNEQFF; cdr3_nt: TGCGCCAGCAGCCTGGACGGGTCCCTGAGAAATGAGCAGTTCTTC
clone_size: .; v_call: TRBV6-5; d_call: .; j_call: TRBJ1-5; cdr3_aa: CAVPGRADNQPQHF; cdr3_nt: TGTGCCGTCCCTGGCAGGGCAGATAATCAGCCCCAGCATTTT
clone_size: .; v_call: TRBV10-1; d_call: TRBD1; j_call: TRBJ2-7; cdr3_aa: CASSDTGGEPYEQYF; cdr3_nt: TGCGCCAGCAGTGATACAGGGGGCGAACCCTACGAGCAGTACTTC
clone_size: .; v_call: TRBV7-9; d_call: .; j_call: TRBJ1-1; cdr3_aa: CASSLDREAFF; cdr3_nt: TGTGCCAGCAGCTTAGACAGGGAAGCTTTCTTT
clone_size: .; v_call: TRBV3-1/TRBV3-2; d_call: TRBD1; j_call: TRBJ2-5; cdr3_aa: CASSPDGTGGGRLYF; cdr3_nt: TGTGCCAGCAGCCCGGACGGGACAGGGGGAGGGAGACTGTACTTC
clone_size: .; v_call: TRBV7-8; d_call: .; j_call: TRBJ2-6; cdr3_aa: CASSFRGAIAGANVLTF; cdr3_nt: TGTGCCAGCAGCTTCCGGGGGGCAATTGCTGGGGCCAACGTCCTGACTTTC
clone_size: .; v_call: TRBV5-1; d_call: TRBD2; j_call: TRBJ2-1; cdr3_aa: CASSLARLAGRSSYNEQFF; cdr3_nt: TGCGCCAGCAGCTTGGCCCGACTAGCGGGGCGGAGTTCTTACAATGAGCAGTTCTTC
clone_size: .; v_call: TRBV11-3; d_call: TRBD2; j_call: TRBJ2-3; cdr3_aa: CASSSGTSGGAGTDTQYF; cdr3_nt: TGTGCCAGCAGCTCCGGGACTAGCGGGGGGGCCGGCACAGATACGCAGTATTTT
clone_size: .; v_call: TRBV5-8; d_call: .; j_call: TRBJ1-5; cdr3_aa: CASSLYQGWQDNQPQHF; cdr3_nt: TGTGCCAGCAGCTTGTACCAGGGGTGGCAGGACAATCAGCCCCAGCATTTT
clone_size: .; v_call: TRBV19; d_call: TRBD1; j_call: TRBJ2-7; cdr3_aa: CATTPGQGPSYEQYF; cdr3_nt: TGTGCCACCACTCCGGGACAGGGGCCCTCCTACGAGCAGTACTTC
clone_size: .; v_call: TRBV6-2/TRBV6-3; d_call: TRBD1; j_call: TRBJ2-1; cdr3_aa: CASSPLGTADVRGQFF; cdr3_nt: TGTGCCAGCAGCCCGCTGGGGACAGCGGATGTCAGGGGGCAGTTCTTC
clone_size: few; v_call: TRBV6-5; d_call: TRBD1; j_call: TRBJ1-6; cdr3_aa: CASSSARQGGSSPLHF; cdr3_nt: TGTGCCAGCAGTTCGGCCCGTCAGGGGGGTTCTTCACCCCTCCACTTT
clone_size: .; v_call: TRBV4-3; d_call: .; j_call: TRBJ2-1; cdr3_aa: CASSLGGGFSDEQFF; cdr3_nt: TGCGCCAGCAGCCTGGGGGGTGGGTTCAGCGATGAGCAGTTCTTC
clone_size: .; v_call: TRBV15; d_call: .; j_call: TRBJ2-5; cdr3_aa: CATSRDWTGETQYF; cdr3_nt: TGTGCCACCAGCAGAGATTGGACTGGAGAGACCCAGTACTTC
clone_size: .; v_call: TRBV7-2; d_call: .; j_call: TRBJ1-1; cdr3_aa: CASSLDFPGEAFF; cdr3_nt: TGTGCCAGCAGCTTAGATTTTCCGGGGGAAGCTTTCTTT
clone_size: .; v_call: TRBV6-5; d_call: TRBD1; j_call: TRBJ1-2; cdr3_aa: CASSYVRTGGGYGYTF; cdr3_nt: TGTGCCAGCAGTTACGTCCGGACAGGGGGCGGCTATGGCTACACCTTC
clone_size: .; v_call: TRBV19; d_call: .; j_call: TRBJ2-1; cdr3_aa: CASRVRDNEQFF; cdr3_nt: TGTGCCAGTAGGGTCAGGGACAATGAGCAGTTCTTC